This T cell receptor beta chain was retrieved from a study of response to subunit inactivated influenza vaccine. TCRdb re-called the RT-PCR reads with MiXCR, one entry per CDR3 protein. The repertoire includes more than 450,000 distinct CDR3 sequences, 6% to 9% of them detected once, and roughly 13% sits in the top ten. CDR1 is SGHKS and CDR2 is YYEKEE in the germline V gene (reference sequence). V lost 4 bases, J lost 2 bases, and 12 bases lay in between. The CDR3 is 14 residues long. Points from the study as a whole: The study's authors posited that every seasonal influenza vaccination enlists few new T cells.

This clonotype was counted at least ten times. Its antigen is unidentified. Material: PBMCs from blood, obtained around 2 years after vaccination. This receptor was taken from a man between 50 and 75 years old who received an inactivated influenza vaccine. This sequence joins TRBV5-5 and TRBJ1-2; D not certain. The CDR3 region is CASSVDGLNYGYTF. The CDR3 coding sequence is TGTGCCAGCAGCGTGGACGGACTCAACTATGGCTACACCTTC.